This T cell receptor (beta chain) was observed in a study of CD8 T cells in Susac syndrome. Sequencing of TCR beta was undertaken in CD8+ and CD4+ T cells derived from blood. TEMRA cells were FACS-enriched, with CD8+ and CD4+ T cells isolated negatively. A quantity of roughly 0.5 to 1 ug RNA underwent reverse transcription using random hexamers. It was immunoSEQ multiplex PCR that amplified TCR beta CDR3 across 54 Vbeta and 13 Jbeta. TCRdb reprocessed the immunoSEQ multiplex PCR reads via MiXCR and lists one record per CDR3 protein. The sample gives over 200,000 distinct CDR3 sequences, approximately 95% of which show up once; around 0.08% is in the top ten. Germline assignment: CDR1 GTSNPN and CDR2 SVGIG (reference sequence). The CDR3 is 10 amino acids. Trimming took off 4 bases at V and 2 bases at J, with 0 bases between the two ends.

The rearrangement joins TRBV30 to TRBJ1-3; D is uncertain. The TCR sequence derives from a human donor with multiple sclerosis. The sample taken for sequencing was CD4+ T cells from PBMCs. The CDR3 nucleotides read TGTGCCTGGACTGGAAACACCATATATTTT. Its protein product is CAWTGNTIYF.